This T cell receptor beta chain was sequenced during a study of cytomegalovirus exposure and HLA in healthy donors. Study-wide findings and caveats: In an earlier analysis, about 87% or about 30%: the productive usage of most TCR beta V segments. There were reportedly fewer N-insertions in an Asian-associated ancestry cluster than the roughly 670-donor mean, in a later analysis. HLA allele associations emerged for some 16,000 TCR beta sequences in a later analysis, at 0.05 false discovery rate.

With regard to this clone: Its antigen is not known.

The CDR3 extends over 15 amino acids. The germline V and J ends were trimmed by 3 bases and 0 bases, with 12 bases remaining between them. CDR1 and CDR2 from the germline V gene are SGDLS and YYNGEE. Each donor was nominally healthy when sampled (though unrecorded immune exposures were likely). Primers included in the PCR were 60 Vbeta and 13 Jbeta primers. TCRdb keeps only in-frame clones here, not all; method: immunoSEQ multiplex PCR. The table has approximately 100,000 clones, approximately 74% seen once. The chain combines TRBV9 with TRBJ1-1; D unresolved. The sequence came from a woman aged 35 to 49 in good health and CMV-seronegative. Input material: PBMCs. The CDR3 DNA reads TGTGCCAGCAGCGGAGGAGGAGGGCTGAACACTGAAGCTTTCTTT. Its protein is CASSGGGGLNTEAFF.